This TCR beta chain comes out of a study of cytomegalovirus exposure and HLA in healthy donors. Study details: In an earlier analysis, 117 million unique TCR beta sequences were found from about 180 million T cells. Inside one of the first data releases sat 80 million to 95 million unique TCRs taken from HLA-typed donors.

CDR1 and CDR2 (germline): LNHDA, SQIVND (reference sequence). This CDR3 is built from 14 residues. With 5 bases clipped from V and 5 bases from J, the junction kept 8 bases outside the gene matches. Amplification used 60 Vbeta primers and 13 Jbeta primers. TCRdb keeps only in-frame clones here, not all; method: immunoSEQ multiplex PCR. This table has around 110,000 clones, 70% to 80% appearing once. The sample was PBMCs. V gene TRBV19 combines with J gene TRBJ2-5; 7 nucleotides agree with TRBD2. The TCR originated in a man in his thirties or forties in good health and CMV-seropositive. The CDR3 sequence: CASSLLAVGETQYF. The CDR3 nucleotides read TGTGCCAGTAGTCTCCTAGCGGTAGGGGAGACCCAGTACTTC. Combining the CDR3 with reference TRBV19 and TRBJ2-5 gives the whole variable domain DGGITQSPKYLFRKEGQNVTLSCEQNLNHDAMYWYRQDPGQGLRLIYYSQIVNDFQKGDIAEGYSVSREKKESFPLTVTSAQKNPTAFYLCASSLLAVGETQYFGPGTRLLVL.